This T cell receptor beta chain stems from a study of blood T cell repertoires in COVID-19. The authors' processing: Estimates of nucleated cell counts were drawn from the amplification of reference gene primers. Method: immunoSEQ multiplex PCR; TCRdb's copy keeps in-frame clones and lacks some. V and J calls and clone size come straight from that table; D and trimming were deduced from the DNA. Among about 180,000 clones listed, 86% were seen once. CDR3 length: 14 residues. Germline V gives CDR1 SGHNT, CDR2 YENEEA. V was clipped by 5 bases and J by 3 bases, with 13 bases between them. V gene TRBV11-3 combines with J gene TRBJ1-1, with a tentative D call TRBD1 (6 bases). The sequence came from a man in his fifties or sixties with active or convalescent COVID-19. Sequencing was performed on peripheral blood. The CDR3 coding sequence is TGTGCCAGCAGCGTAGGGGAGGGGGACACTGAAGCTTTCTTT. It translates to CASSVGEGDTEAFF.